This paragraph reports one T cell receptor (beta chain). Its antigen remains unknown. These data originate in a study of T cell repertoires in cytomegalovirus infection. Study context: HLA-B-restricted CMV epitopes that are well studied were used alongside recently identified HLA-C-restricted ones. It was the public TCR beta signatures that indicated both CMV infection and matching HLA type. Study-wide results and caveats: Ex vivo responses were dominated by HLA-C-restricted CMV-specific TCR beta clonotypes.

A single record per CDR3 protein comes from TCRdb applying MiXCR to the reads. This table has some 590,000 distinct CDR3 sequences, about 39% appearing once. Per germline, CDR1 MGHRA and CDR2 YSYEKL. Trimming removed 0 bases from V and 4 bases from J; junction bases left unmatched: 13. The CDR3 is 18 residues long. This receptor was obtained from a human donor in good health (CMV status not recorded). Some clones in this sample may be carry-over from other donors' samples. Sequences were derived from cultured PBMCs, sampled from culture after CMV antigen stimulation. V and J are TRBV4-1 and TRBJ2-7; 9 positions match TRBD2. The CDR3 loop is CASSQDPPGLAGMYEQYF. The CDR3 nucleotides read TGCGCCAGCAGCCAAGATCCCCCGGGACTAGCTGGTATGTACGAGCAGTACTTC.